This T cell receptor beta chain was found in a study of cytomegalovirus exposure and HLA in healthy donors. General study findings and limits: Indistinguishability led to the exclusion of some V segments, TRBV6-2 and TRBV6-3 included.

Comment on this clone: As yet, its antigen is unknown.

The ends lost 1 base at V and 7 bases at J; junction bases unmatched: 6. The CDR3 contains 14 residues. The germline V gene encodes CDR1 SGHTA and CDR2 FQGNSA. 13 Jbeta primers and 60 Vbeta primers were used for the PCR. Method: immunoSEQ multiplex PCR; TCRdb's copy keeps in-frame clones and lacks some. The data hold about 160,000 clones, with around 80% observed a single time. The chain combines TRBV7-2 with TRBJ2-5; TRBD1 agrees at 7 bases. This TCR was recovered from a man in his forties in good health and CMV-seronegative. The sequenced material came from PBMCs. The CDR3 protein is CASSLVPTGRTQYF. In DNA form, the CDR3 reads TGTGCCAGCAGCTTAGTCCCGACAGGGCGGACCCAGTACTTC. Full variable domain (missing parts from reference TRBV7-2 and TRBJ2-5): GAGVSQSPSNKVTEKGKDVELRCDPISGHTALYWYRQSLGQGLEFLIYFQGNSAPDKSGLPSDRFSAERTGGSVSTLTIQRTQQEDSAVYLCASSLVPTGRTQYFGPGTRLLVL.